The 11 T cell receptor beta chains presented below share a single source sample, sequenced in a study of blood T cell repertoires in COVID-19. Produced via immunoSEQ multiplex PCR; TCRdb's table is partial and in-frame only. Of about 63,000 clones listed, about 92% are singletons. What was sequenced was peripheral blood. The source is a man aged 50-59 years with active COVID-19.

The CDR3 sequence: CASSASGGLSYGYTF. The CDR3 DNA reads TGTGCCAGCAGCGCCAGCGGGGGTTTGAGCTATGGCTACACCTTC. The V and J genes are TRBV9 and TRBJ1-2; D may be TRBD1 (5 bases). Germline CDR1 SGDLS, CDR2 YYNGEE. V was trimmed by 3 bases and J by 4 bases, leaving 16 bases between them. The CDR3 has 15 amino acids. Filled out from reference TRBV9 and TRBJ1-2, the complete variable domain reads DSGVTQTPKHLITATGQRVTLRCSPRSGDLSVYWYQQSLDQGLQFLIQYYNGEERAKGNILERFSAQQFPDLHSELNLSSLELGDSALYFCASSASGGLSYGYTFGSGTRLTVV.

This rearrangement joins TRBV9 to TRBJ2-5, with TRBD2 matching 10 bases. With V trimmed by 3 bases and J by 5 bases, 13 bases remained unmatched. Looked up from germline, CDR1 is SGDLS and CDR2 is YYNGEE. This CDR3 is built from 17 residues. The CDR3 DNA reads TGTGCCAGCAGCGCCGTCCCAATCGGGACTAGCGTGGAGACCCAGTACTTC. It encodes CASSAVPIGTSVETQYF.

V and J are TRBV7-9 and TRBJ1-2, with unresolved D. This CDR3 comprises 15 residues. V was clipped by 5 bases and J by 5 bases, with 18 bases between them. Germline CDR1 SEHNR, CDR2 FQNEAQ (reference sequence). CDR3 sequence reads: CASSEAEGARYGYTF. CDR3 sequence (DNA): TGTGCCAGCAGCGAGGCAGAGGGCGCGCGATATGGCTACACCTTC.

The chain employs TRBV27 and TRBJ1-1, with D hard to call. CDR1 and CDR2 (germline): MNHEY, SMNVEV (reference sequence). V dropped 2 bases and J dropped 5 bases, with 12 bases sitting between them. The CDR3 totals 14 residues. The CDR3 region is CASSLRRWATEAFF. Written as DNA, the CDR3 is TGTGCCAGCAGTTTACGTCGGTGGGCGACTGAAGCTTTCTTT.

The table lists this clone with a count of one. The chain recombines TRBV3-1 (or the pseudogene TRBV3-2) with TRBJ2-2, with D possibly being TRBD2 (6 bases). In germline, CDR1 is LGHDT, CDR2 YNNKEL (reference sequence). Trimming left V 4 bases short and J 5 bases short, with 8 bases between. CDR3 size: 13 residues. CDR3 bases: TGTGCCAGCAGCCCCCGGGGGACCGGGGAGCTGTTTTTT. This translates into CASSPRGTGELFF.

CDR3 sequence reads: CASSLTYRESQPQHF. CDR3 coding DNA: TGTGCCAGCAGTCTCACATACAGGGAAAGTCAGCCCCAGCATTTT. The chain has TRBV6-5 and TRBJ1-5; D may be TRBD1 (6 bases). V shed 5 bases and J shed 6 bases, with 17 bases lying between them. The germline V gene has CDR1 MNHEY and CDR2 SVGAGI. The CDR3 spans 15 residues.

The chain carries TRBV6-6 and TRBJ2-3, with a possible D match to TRBD2 (5 bases). The CDR3 totals 13 residues. V dropped 4 bases and J dropped 3 bases, with 8 bases sitting between them. Germline V lookup: CDR1 MNHNY, CDR2 SVGAGI (reference sequence). The CDR3 region is CASSWTSTDTQYF. The CDR3 DNA follows: TGTGCCAGCAGTTGGACTTCGACAGATACGCAGTATTTT.

The V call is TRBV28, the J call TRBJ1-2; TRBD1 is a possible D gene (5 bases). Between the trimmed V and J ends, which lost 6 bases and 6 bases, there was a span of 20 bases. The CDR3 is made up of 15 amino acids. Germline V CDR1 and CDR2: MDHEN, SYDVKM. The CDR3 protein is CASSPPGVGGDGYTF. As DNA, the CDR3 is TGTGCCAGCAGCCCTCCCGGGGTCGGGGGAGATGGCTACACCTTC.

V and J are TRBV6-2 or TRBV6-3 and TRBJ2-3, with 11 bases lining up with TRBD2. The ends lost 6 bases at V and 0 bases at J; junction bases unmatched: 14. From germline, CDR1 is MNHEY and CDR2 SVGEGT. The CDR3 is made up of 19 amino acids. CDR3 loop: CASSSARLAGGASTDTQYF. The DNA of the CDR3 is TGTGCCAGCAGCTCGGCCCGGTTAGCGGGAGGGGCTAGCACAGATACGCAGTATTTT.

The chain combines TRBV9 with TRBJ2-1, with TRBD1 matching over 9 bases. Germline CDR1 SGDLS, CDR2 YYNGEE. The CDR3 sequence is 15 residues long. The V gene end was trimmed by 3 bases and the J gene end by 7 bases; junction bases not matched to a gene: 8. The CDR3 spells CASSASGTGFNEQFF. The CDR3 nucleotides read TGTGCCAGCAGCGCCTCCGGGACAGGGTTTAATGAGCAGTTCTTC.

This sequence joins TRBV6-5 and TRBJ1-1; 7 bases map to TRBD1. The CDR3 contains 14 residues. V gave up 6 bases and J gave up 3 bases; unmatched junction bases: 7. Germline values: CDR1 MNHEY, CDR2 SVGAGI. The CDR3 sequence: CASRQGWGDTEAFF. The CDR3 nucleotides are TGTGCCAGCAGACAGGGGTGGGGGGACACTGAAGCTTTCTTT.